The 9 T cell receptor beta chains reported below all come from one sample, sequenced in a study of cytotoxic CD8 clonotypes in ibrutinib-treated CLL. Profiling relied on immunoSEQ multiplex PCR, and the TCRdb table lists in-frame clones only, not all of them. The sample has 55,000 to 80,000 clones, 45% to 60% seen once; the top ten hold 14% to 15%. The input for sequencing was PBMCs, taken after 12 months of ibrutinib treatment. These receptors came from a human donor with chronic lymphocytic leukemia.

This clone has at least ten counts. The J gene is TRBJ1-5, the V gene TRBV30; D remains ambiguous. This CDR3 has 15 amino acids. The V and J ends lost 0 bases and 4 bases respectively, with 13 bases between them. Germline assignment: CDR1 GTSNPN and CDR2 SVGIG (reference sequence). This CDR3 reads CAWSVQGSRNQPQHF. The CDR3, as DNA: TGTGCCTGGAGTGTACAAGGTTCAAGGAATCAGCCCCAGCATTTT.

CDR3 DNA: TGTGCCAGCAGATCGGGGGGTACCGGGGAGCTGTTTTTT. Its translation is CASRSGGTGELFF. V is TRBV2 and J is TRBJ2-2; TRBD2 matches at 7 bases. Germline V gene sequence: CDR1 SNHLY, CDR2 FYNNEI. The J segment lost 5 bases and the V segment lost 6 bases, leaving 3 bases of the junction unmatched. This CDR3 spans 13 amino acids. The full variable domain, rest sourced from reference TRBV2 and TRBJ2-2, is EPEVTQTPSHQVTQMGQEVILRCVPISNHLYFYWYRQILGQKVEFLVSFYNNEISEKSEIFDDQFSVERPDGSNFTLKIRSTKLEDSAMYFCASRSGGTGELFFGEGSRLTVL.

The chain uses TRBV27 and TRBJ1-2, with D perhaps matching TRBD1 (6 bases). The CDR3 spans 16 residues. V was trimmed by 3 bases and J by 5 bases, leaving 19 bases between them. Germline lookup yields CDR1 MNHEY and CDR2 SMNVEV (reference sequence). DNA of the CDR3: TGTGCCAGCAGTTTTAGGAAGGGGGAGGCCTTGTATGGCTACACCTTC. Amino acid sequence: CASSFRKGEALYGYTF.

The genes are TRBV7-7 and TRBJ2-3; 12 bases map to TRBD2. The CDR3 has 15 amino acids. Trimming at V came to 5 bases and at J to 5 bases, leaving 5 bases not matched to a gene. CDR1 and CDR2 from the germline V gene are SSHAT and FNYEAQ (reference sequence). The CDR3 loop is CASSRLAGELDTQYF. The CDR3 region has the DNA TGTGCCAGCAGCAGACTAGCGGGAGAGTTAGATACGCAGTATTTT.

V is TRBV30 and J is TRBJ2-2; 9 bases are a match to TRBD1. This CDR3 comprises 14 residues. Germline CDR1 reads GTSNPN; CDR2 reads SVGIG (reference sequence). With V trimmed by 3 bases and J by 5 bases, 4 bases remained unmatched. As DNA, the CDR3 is TGTGCCTGGAGCACAGGGGGCGGGACCGGGGAGCTGTTTTTT. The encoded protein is CAWSTGGGTGELFF.

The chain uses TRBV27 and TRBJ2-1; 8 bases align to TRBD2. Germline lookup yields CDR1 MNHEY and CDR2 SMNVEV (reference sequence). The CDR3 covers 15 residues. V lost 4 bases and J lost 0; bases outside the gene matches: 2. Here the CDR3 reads CASSWREASYNEQFF. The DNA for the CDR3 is TGTGCCAGCAGTTGGCGGGAGGCCTCCTACAATGAGCAGTTCTTC.

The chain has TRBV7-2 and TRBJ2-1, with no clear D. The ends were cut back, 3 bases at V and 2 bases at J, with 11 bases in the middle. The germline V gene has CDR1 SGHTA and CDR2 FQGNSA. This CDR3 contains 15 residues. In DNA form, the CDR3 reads TGTGCCAGCAGCTTGGAGTTGTTCGCCTACAATGAGCAGTTCTTC. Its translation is CASSLELFAYNEQFF.

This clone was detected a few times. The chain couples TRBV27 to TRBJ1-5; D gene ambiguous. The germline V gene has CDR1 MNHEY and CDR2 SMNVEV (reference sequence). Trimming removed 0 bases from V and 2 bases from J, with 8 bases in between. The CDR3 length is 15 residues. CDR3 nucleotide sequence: TGTGCCAGCAGTTTATCTTTGTTGGGCAATCAGCCCCAGCATTTT. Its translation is CASSLSLLGNQPQHF.

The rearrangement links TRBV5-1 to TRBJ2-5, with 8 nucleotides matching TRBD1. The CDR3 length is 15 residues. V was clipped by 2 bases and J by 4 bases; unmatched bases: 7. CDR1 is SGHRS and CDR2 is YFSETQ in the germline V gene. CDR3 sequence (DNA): TGCGCCAGCAGCTTCGGTGGACAGGGACTAGAGACCCAGTACTTC. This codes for CASSFGGQGLETQYF.